Below are 17 T cell receptor beta chains sequenced from a single sample in a study of vaccination and CD4 T cells after COVID-19. The treatment: approximately 9-day PBMC culture with coronavirus spike peptide pools or control peptides (ViraFEST assay). The Oncomine TCR Beta short-read assay sequenced DNA from cultured CD4+ T cells. TCRdb used MiXCR to reprocess the PCR reads, holding one entry per CDR3 protein. The sample records roughly 20,000 distinct CDR3 sequences, less than 55% being singletons. What these receptors recognize is not known. The sequenced material came from CD4+ T cells from blood, cultured in vitro. These receptors originate from a human donor who had recovered from COVID-19.

This chain uses TRBV25-1 with TRBJ1-4; 8 nucleotides align to TRBD1. The CDR3 length is 15 residues. Germline trimming cut 2 bases from V and 3 bases from J; bases unmatched to any gene: 2. Per germline, CDR1 MGHDK and CDR2 SYGVNS. The CDR3 bases are TGTGCCAGCAGTGAACGACAGGGGTCTAATGAAAAACTGTTTTTT. It specifies CASSERQGSNEKLFF.

The chain is built from TRBV20-1 and TRBJ2-3; 8 bases are shared with TRBD2. Losses at the gene ends were 5 bases for V and 0 bases for J; bases not matched to a gene: 4. This CDR3 is built from 14 residues. The V gene's germline CDR1 is DFQATT and CDR2 SNEGSKA (reference sequence). CDR3 in DNA: TGCAGTGCTCGAGGACTAGCCAGCACAGATACGCAGTATTTT. Protein product: CSARGLASTDTQYF.

This clonotype was seen a handful of times. V usage is TRBV27 and J usage is TRBJ2-7, with a weak D call TRBD2 (5 bases). CDR3 length: 13 amino acids. Germline V gene data show CDR1 as MNHEY and CDR2 as SMNVEV (reference sequence). Trimming stripped 5 bases from V and 2 bases from J, with 10 bases between. CDR3 DNA sequence: TGTGCCAGCAGTCCCCCCGGGACCTACGAGCAGTACTTC. Its translation is CASSPPGTYEQYF.

The J gene is TRBJ1-3, the V gene TRBV6-1; D is undetermined. V was clipped by 1 base and J by 3 bases, with 25 bases between them. The CDR3 spans 20 residues. Germline CDR1 and CDR2: MNHNS and SASEGT. This chain's CDR3 is CASSEGRRLALPPDGNTIYF. The CDR3 DNA reads as TGTGCCAGCAGTGAAGGTAGGCGATTGGCTCTACCTCCAGATGGAAACACCATATATTTT.

V and J are TRBV12-3 or TRBV12-4 and TRBJ2-2; D could derive from TRBD1 or TRBD2 (5 bases each). V was cut by 7 bases and J by 7 bases, with 19 bases left in between. The CDR3 is 15 amino acids. In DNA form, the CDR3 reads TGTGCCAGCATCCTCTCGGGGCTAGCAAGCGGGGAGCTGTTTTTT. Residues: CASILSGLASGELFF.

The chain is built from TRBV6-5 and TRBJ2-7; D is undetermined. CDR1 MNHEY and CDR2 SVGAGI come from the germline V gene. The CDR3 length is 9 residues. V lost 4 bases and J 6 bases, leaving 1 base between the germline ends. CDR3 nucleotides: TGTGCCAGCAGTTGCGAGCAGTACTTC. Translation: CASSCEQYF.

The chain has TRBV6-5 and TRBJ1-1; TRBD1 matches at 7 bases. The J segment lost 8 bases and the V segment lost 2 bases, leaving 8 bases of the junction unmatched. The CDR3 covers 14 residues. The germline CDR1 and CDR2 sequences are MNHEY and SVGAGI. The CDR3, as DNA: TGTGCCAGCAGTTACGTGAGGGGGCAATCAGAAGCTTTCTTT. Its translation: CASSYVRGQSEAFF.

The chain employs TRBV14 and TRBJ2-7; D remains unclear. CDR1 is SGHDN and CDR2 is FVKESK in the germline V gene. V lost 1 base and J 3 bases, leaving 4 bases between the germline ends. CDR3 length equals 12 residues. In DNA, the CDR3 is TGTGCCAGCAGCCAAGCAAGCTACGAGCAGTACTTC. Translated, it gives CASSQASYEQYF.

This clonotype was counted a few times. This rearrangement joins TRBV20-1 to TRBJ1-5; 8 nucleotides align to TRBD1. Germline loops: CDR1 DFQATT, CDR2 SNEGSKA (reference sequence). The CDR3 extends over 15 amino acids. Trimming took 1 base from V and 4 from J; bases not matched to a gene: 6. The CDR3 loop is CSARVGQELNQPQHF. The CDR3 DNA sequence: TGCAGTGCTAGAGTGGGACAGGAATTAAATCAGCCCCAGCATTTT.

The gene calls are TRBV6-2 or TRBV6-3 and TRBJ1-2, with D uncertain. The V and J ends lost 6 bases and 4 bases respectively, with 18 bases between them. CDR3 size: 15 residues. Germline CDR1 reads MNHEY; CDR2 reads SVGEGT. CDR3 residues: CASSPTSQLGYGYTF. The CDR3 DNA follows: TGTGCCAGCAGCCCTACTAGCCAACTAGGCTATGGCTACACCTTC.

This clonotype was seen just once. The rearrangement links TRBV20-1 to TRBJ2-3; 8 bases agree with TRBD2. Germline loops: CDR1 DFQATT, CDR2 SNEGSKA (reference sequence). V was clipped by 4 bases and J by 1 base; unmatched bases: 4. The CDR3 runs 14 residues. CDR3 sequence (DNA): TGCAGTGCTACCTTGACTAGCGGCACAGATACGCAGTATTTT. This translates into CSATLTSGTDTQYF.

The chain joins TRBV20-1 to TRBJ2-3; 9 positions match TRBD2. CDR3 length: 15 amino acids. Germline lookup yields CDR1 DFQATT and CDR2 SNEGSKA (reference sequence). J was trimmed by 2 bases and V by 2 bases; bases with no gene match: 5. In DNA, the CDR3 is TGCAGTGCTAGATTGGCTAGCGGGAACACAGATACGCAGTATTTT. Amino acids: CSARLASGNTDTQYF.

This chain uses TRBV7-9 with TRBJ1-6, with TRBD1 as a possible D gene (5 bases). Deletions cut 5 bases from V and 9 bases from J, with 17 bases between. The CDR3 has 15 residues. Germline assignment: CDR1 SEHNR and CDR2 FQNEAQ (reference sequence). The CDR3 DNA follows: TGTGCCAGCAGCCCGCGGGACGGCTTATCTTCACCCCTCCACTTT. This translates into CASSPRDGLSSPLHF.

This rearrangement joins TRBV6-1 to TRBJ1-6; possibly TRBD1 for D (5 bases). CDR1 MNHNS and CDR2 SASEGT come from the germline V gene. This CDR3 has 14 residues. The ends were cut back, 2 bases at V and 8 bases at J, with 10 bases in the middle. The CDR3 nucleotides are TGTGCCAGCAGTGAACAGGGAGATTATTCACCCCTCCACTTT. The encoded protein is CASSEQGDYSPLHF.

The CDR3 region has the DNA TGCAGTGCTACCGTAGCGGGGGGGCGCACAGATACGCAGTATTTT. Translated: CSATVAGGRTDTQYF. The chain recombines TRBV20-1 with TRBJ2-3; 11 nucleotides agree with TRBD2. The germline gives CDR1 DFQATT, CDR2 SNEGSKA (reference sequence). Unmatched junction bases numbered 4, after V lost 4 bases and J lost 1 base. This CDR3 contains 15 residues.

The rearrangement joins TRBV6-2 or TRBV6-3 to TRBJ1-5; TRBD1 is a possible D gene (5 bases). CDR3 length: 17 residues. V was shortened by 2 bases and J by 7 bases, with 21 bases between the two germline ends. Germline CDR1 MNHEY, CDR2 SVGEGT. The CDR3 bases are TGTGCCAGCAGTTACCCCTACGAATCAGGGCGGGGACAGCCCCAGCATTTT. Translation: CASSYPYESGRGQPQHF.

V gene TRBV2 combines with J gene TRBJ2-1, with D possibly matching TRBD1 (5 bases). The CDR3 has 16 residues. Trimming shortened V by 8 bases and J by 1 base, and 18 bases separated the two germline ends. The germline CDR1 and CDR2 sequences are SNHLY and FYNNEI. CDR3 residues: CASGAWPGWSYNEQFF. The CDR3 DNA is TGTGCCAGCGGGGCCTGGCCAGGGTGGTCCTACAATGAGCAGTTCTTC.